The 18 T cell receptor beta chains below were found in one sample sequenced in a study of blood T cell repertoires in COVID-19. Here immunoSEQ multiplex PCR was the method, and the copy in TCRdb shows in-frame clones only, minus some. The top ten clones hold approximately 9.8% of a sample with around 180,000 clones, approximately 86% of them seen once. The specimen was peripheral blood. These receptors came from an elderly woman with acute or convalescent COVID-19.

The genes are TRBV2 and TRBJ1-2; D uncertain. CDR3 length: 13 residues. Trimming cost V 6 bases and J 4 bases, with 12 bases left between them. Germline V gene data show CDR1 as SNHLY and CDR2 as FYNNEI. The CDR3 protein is CASRDRGGYGYTF. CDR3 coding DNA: TGTGCCAGCAGGGATCGGGGAGGCTATGGCTACACCTTC.

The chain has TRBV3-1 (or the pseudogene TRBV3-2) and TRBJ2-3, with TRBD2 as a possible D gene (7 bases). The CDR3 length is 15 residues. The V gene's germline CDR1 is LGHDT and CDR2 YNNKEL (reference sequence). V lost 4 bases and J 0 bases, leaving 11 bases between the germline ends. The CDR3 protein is CASSRGGASTDTQYF. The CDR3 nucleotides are TGTGCCAGCAGCCGGGGGGGGGCAAGCACAGATACGCAGTATTTT.

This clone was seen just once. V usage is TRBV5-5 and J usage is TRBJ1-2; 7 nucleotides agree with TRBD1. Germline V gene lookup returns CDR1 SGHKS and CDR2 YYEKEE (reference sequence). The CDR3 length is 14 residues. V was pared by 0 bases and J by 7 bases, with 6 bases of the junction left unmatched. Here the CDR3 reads CASSLGQGVGGYTF. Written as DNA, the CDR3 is TGTGCCAGCAGCTTGGGTCAGGGGGTTGGTGGCTACACCTTC.

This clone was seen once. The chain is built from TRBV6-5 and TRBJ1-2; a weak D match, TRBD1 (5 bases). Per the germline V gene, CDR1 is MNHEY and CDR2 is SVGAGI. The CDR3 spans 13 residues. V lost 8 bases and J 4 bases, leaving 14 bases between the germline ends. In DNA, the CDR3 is TGTGCCAGCTCCGGGGGGTTGAGCTATGGCTACACCTTC. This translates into CASSGGLSYGYTF.

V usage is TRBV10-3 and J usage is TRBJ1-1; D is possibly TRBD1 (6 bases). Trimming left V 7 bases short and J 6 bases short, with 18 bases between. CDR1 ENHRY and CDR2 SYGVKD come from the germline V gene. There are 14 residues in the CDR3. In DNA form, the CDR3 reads TGTGCCATCACCTACACAGGGATAGTCTCTGAAGCTTTCTTT. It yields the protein CAITYTGIVSEAFF.

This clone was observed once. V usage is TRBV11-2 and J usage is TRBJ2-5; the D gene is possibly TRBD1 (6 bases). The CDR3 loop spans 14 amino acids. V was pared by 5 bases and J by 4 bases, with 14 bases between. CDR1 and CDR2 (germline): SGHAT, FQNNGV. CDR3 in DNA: TGTGCCAGCAGCCAGGCCAGGGGTCGAGAGACCCAGTACTTC. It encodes CASSQARGRETQYF.

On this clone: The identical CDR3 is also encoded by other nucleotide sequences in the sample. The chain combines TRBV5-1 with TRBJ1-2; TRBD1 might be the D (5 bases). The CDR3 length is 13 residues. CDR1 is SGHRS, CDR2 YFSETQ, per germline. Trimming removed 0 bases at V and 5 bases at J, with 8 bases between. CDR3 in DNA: TGCGCCAGCAGCTTGGACGGGGGATATGGCTACACCTTC. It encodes CASSLDGGYGYTF.

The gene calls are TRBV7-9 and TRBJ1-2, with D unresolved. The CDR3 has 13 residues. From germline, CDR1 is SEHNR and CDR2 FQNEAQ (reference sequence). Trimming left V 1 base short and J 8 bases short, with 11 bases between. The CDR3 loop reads CASSLGSGGGYTF. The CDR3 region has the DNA TGTGCCAGCAGCTTAGGCTCAGGTGGGGGCTACACCTTC.

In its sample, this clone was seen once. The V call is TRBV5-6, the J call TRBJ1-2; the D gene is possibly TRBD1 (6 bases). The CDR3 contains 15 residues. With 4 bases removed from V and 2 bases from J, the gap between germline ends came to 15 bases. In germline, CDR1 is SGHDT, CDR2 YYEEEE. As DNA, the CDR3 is TGTGCCAGCAGCGAGACAGGAGCTCCAAACTATGGCTACACCTTC. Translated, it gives CASSETGAPNYGYTF. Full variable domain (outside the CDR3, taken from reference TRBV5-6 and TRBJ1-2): DAGVTQSPTHLIKTRGQQVTLRCSPKSGHDTVSWYQQALGQGPQFIFQYYEEEERQRGNFPDRFSGHQFPNYSSELNVNALLLGDSALYLCASSETGAPNYGYTFGSGTRLTVV.

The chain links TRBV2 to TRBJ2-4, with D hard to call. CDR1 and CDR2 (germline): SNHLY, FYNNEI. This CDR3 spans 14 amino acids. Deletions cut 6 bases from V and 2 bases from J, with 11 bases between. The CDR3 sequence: CASRDTAPKNIQYF. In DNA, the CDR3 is TGTGCCAGCAGAGACACCGCGCCCAAAAACATTCAGTACTTC.

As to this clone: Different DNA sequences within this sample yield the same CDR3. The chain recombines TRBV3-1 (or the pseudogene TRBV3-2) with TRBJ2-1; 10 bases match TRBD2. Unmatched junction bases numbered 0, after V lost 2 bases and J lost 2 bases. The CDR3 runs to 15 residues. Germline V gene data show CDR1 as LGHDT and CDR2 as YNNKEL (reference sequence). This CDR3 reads CASSQLAGAYNEQFF. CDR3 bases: TGTGCCAGCAGCCAACTAGCGGGGGCCTACAATGAGCAGTTCTTC.

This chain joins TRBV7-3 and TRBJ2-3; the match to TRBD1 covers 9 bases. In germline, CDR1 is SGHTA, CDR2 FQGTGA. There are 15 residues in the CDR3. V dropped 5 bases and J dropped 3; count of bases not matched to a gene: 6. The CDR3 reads CASSRSGTGTDTQYF. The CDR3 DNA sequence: TGTGCCAGCAGCCGCTCCGGGACAGGGACAGATACGCAGTATTTT.

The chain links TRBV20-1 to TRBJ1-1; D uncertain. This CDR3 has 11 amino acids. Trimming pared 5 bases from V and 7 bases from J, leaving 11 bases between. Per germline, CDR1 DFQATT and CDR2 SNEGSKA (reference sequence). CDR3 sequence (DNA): TGCAGTGCTCAGGAAGCGGTTGAAGCTTTCTTT. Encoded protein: CSAQEAVEAFF.

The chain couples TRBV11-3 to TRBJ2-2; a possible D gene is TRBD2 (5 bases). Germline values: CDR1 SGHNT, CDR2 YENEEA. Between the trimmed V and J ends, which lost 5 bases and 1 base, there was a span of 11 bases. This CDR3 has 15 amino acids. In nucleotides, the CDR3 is TGTGCCAGCAGCCCCAATGCGGGGAACACCGGGGAGCTGTTTTTT. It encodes CASSPNAGNTGELFF. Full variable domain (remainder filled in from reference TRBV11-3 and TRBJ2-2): EAGVVQSPRYKIIEKKQPVAFWCNPISGHNTLYWYLQNLGQGPELLIRYENEEAVDDSQLPKDRFSAERLKGVDSTLKIQPAELGDSAVYLCASSPNAGNTGELFFGEGSRLTVL.

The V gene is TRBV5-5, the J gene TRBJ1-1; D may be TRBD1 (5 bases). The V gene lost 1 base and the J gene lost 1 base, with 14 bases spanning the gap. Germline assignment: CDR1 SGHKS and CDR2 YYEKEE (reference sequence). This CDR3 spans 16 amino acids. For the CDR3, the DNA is TGTGCCAGCAGCTTGCTCGGGGGACGGTCGAACACTGAAGCTTTCTTT. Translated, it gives CASSLLGGRSNTEAFF.

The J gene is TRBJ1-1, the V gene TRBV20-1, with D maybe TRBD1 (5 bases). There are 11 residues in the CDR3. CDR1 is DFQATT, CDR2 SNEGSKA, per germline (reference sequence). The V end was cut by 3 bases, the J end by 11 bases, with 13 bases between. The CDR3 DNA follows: TGCAGTGCTAGGGGGCCGGGGAGGGCTTTCTTT. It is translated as CSARGPGRAFF.

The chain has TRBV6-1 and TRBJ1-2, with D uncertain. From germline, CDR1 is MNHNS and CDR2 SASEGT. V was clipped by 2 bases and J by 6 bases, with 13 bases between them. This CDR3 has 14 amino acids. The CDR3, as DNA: TGTGCCAGCAGTGAATCTGGGCGCGTCCATGGCTACACCTTC. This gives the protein CASSESGRVHGYTF.

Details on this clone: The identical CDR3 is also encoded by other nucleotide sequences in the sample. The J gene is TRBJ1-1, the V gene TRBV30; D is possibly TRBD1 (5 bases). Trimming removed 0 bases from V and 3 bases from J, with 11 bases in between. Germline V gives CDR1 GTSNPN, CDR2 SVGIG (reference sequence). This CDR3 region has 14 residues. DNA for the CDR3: TGTGCCTGGAGTGTAACCCGGGGGGACACTGAAGCTTTCTTT. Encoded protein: CAWSVTRGDTEAFF.